This T cell receptor beta chain was sequenced during a study of OX40 agonist ivuxolimab in advanced cancers. Study as a whole: Ivuxolimab, an agonistic anti-OX40 (CD134) antibody, was given to patients. Having had anti-PD-1, anti-PD-L1 or anti-CTLA-4 therapy before was allowed, and about 42% had some. Every patient in dose escalation had hepatocellular carcinoma, melanoma, renal cell or head and neck cancer.

CDR1 KGHSH and CDR2 LQKENI come from the germline V gene. The CDR3 is 15 residues long. V was clipped by 0 bases and J by 1 base, with 7 bases between them. The table came from immunoSEQ multiplex PCR; TCRdb's copy has only in-frame clones and leaves some out. The sample lists over 15,000 clones; roughly 73% were seen once. Whole-study results and caveats: Clonal expansion by week 6 occurred in CD4+ and CD8+ blood T cells (at 0.1 to 3.0 mg/kg).

Concerning this clone itself: The antigen remains unidentified.

The TCR comes from an adult with an advanced solid tumor such as melanoma, head and neck, liver or kidney cancer. The specimen was CD4+ or CD8+ T cells sorted from blood, collected in a trial of the OX40 agonist ivuxolimab. The chain is built from TRBV18 and TRBJ2-4, with D maybe TRBD2 (6 bases). As DNA, the CDR3 is TGTGCCAGCTCACCACCGGCGGGGGCCAAAAACATTCAGTACTTC. This encodes CASSPPAGAKNIQYF.